These 14 T cell receptor beta chains share one sample of origin, sequenced in a study of T cells in Graves' hyperthyroidism and ophthalmopathy. What was amplified from RNA transcripts were TCR beta CDR3 regions. The HTBI set primed first-round TCR CDR3 RT-PCR. TCRdb used MiXCR to reprocess the multiplex PCR reads, holding one entry per CDR3 protein. This table has 370,000 or so distinct CDR3 sequences, 15% to 18% appearing once. What was sequenced was blood. The receptors were gathered from a young woman with Graves' hyperthyroidism that later progressed to Graves' ophthalmopathy.

The CDR3 nucleotides are TGTGCCAGCAGCCATTCAGGAAGGGATTGGAACACCATATATTTT. This gives the protein CASSHSGRDWNTIYF. V gene TRBV3-1 combines with J gene TRBJ1-3; D is ambiguous. The CDR3 has 15 amino acids. V was cut by 3 bases and J by 7 bases, with 16 bases left in between. Germline V lookup: CDR1 LGHDT, CDR2 YNNKEL (reference sequence).

On this clonotype: A much larger clone differs by one base, so this may be a read error. The J gene is TRBJ2-5, the V gene TRBV28; tentative D call: TRBD1 (5 bases). This CDR3 spans 15 amino acids. Deletions cut 2 bases from V and 7 bases from J, with 17 bases between. Germline CDR1 reads MDHEN; CDR2 reads SYDVKM. The CDR3 loop reads CASSLEIGAMGTQYF. The CDR3 DNA sequence: TGTGCCAGCAGTTTAGAGATAGGGGCGATGGGGACCCAGTACTTC. Full variable domain (remainder filled in from reference TRBV28 and TRBJ2-5): DVKVTQSSRYLVKRTGEKVFLECVQDMDHENMFWYRQDPGLGLRLIYFSYDVKMKEKGDIPEGYSVSREKKERFSLILESASTNQTSMYLCASSLEIGAMGTQYFGPGTRLLVL.

At least ten counts were recorded for this clonotype. The chain carries TRBV11-2 and TRBJ2-4; D possibly corresponds to TRBD2 (6 bases). V lost 5 bases and J 0 bases, leaving 11 bases between the germline ends. Germline V CDR1 and CDR2: SGHAT, FQNNGV. The CDR3 runs 15 residues. DNA for the CDR3: TGTGCCAGCAGCCCGACTAGATTAGCCAAAAACATTCAGTACTTC. Its translation is CASSPTRLAKNIQYF.

This rearrangement joins TRBV19 to TRBJ2-7; 7 bases map to TRBD2. Looked up from germline, CDR1 is LNHDA and CDR2 is SQIVND (reference sequence). The CDR3 consists of 14 residues. The V segment lost 6 bases and the J segment 3 bases; nucleotides outside the gene matches: 8. The CDR3 sequence is CASSSGGYIYEQYF. CDR3 nucleotides: TGTGCCAGTAGCTCGGGGGGTTATATCTACGAGCAGTACTTC.

The table lists this clonotype with many counts. V and J are TRBV7-9 and TRBJ2-1; TRBD2 matches 7 bases. Trimming cost V 1 base and J 9 bases; bases outside gene matches: 3. CDR1 is SEHNR and CDR2 is FQNEAQ in the germline V gene (reference sequence). CDR3 length: 13 amino acids. CDR3 DNA: TGTGCCAGCAGCTTAGGGGGCGGGGGTGAGCAGTTCTTC. Protein product: CASSLGGGGEQFF. Complete variable domain (other parts from reference TRBV7-9 and TRBJ2-1): DTGVSQNPRHKITKRGQNVTFRCDPISEHNRLYWYRQTLGQGPEFLTYFQNEAQLEKSRLLSDRFSAERPKGSFSTLEIQRTEQGDSAMYLCASSLGGGGEQFFGPGTRLTVL.

This clonotype was seen repeatedly, ten times or more. V usage is TRBV28 and J usage is TRBJ2-4; D gene uncertain. The V gene lost 4 bases and the J gene lost 1 base, with 5 bases spanning the gap. Germline-derived CDR1 and CDR2 are MDHEN and SYDVKM. The CDR3 consists of 13 residues. The DNA of the CDR3 is TGTGCCAGCAGTTATGCGGCCAAAAACATTCAGTACTTC. Residues: CASSYAAKNIQYF.

This clonotype was observed many times. This sequence joins TRBV7-3 and TRBJ1-1; D gene unclear. CDR1 is SGHTA, CDR2 FQGTGA, per germline. V gave up 1 base and J gave up 1 base, with 10 bases separating them. The CDR3 contains 15 residues. The CDR3 region has the DNA TGTGCCAGCAGCTTAAGTCCGGCTTCGAACACTGAAGCTTTCTTT. Its translation is CASSLSPASNTEAFF.

In regard to this clonotype: A much larger clone differs from this one at a single base, so this may be a read error. The chain recombines TRBV5-1 with TRBJ1-2; TRBD1 matches at 7 bases. Germline V gene lookup returns CDR1 SGHRS and CDR2 YFSETQ. The CDR3 is 15 residues long. Here the CDR3 DNA reads TGCGCCAGCAGCTTCACAGGGGAAAGGAACTATGGCTGCACCTTC. This gives the protein CASSFTGERNYGCTF.

The J gene is TRBJ2-7, the V gene TRBV28, with D possibly being TRBD1 or TRBD2 (6 bases each). V was cut by 3 bases and J by 1 base, with 16 bases left in between. Germline CDR1 reads MDHEN; CDR2 reads SYDVKM. This CDR3 has 16 residues. The CDR3 DNA follows: TGTGCCAGCAGTTTGGAGGGGCAGGGGTCGTCCTACGAGCAGTACTTC. It is translated as CASSLEGQGSSYEQYF. The full variable domain, rest sourced from reference TRBV28 and TRBJ2-7, is DVKVTQSSRYLVKRTGEKVFLECVQDMDHENMFWYRQDPGLGLRLIYFSYDVKMKEKGDIPEGYSVSREKKERFSLILESASTNQTSMYLCASSLEGQGSSYEQYFGPGTRLTVT.

The chain is built from TRBV29-1 and TRBJ2-1; no reliable D call. There are 13 residues in the CDR3. Germline V gene lookup returns CDR1 SQVTM and CDR2 ANQGSEA. V lost 4 bases and J lost 0, with 7 bases in between. CDR3 region: CSVGVGSYNEQFF. As DNA, the CDR3 is TGCAGCGTTGGGGTGGGCTCCTACAATGAGCAGTTCTTC.

The chain recombines TRBV9 with TRBJ2-3; D assignment may be TRBD1 or TRBD2 (6 bases each). The CDR3 totals 16 residues. Germline V gene lookup returns CDR1 SGDLS and CDR2 YYNGEE. Trimming took off 3 bases at V and 6 bases at J, with 20 bases between the two ends. The chain's CDR3 is CASSGDFPGGRDTQYF. CDR3 in DNA: TGTGCCAGCAGCGGGGACTTTCCCGGGGGCCGGGATACGCAGTATTTT. The complete variable domain, with remaining parts taken from reference TRBV9 and TRBJ2-3, reads DSGVTQTPKHLITATGQRVTLRCSPRSGDLSVYWYQQSLDQGLQFLIQYYNGEERAKGNILERFSAQQFPDLHSELNLSSLELGDSALYFCASSGDFPGGRDTQYFGPGTRLTVL.

This clonotype was seen at least ten times. CDR3 DNA sequence: TGTGCCAGCAGTCCCGGGACATTGAACACCGGGGAGCTGTTTTTT. This codes for CASSPGTLNTGELFF. The chain couples TRBV12-3 or TRBV12-4 to TRBJ2-2, with D possibly being TRBD1 (6 bases). Trimming took 5 bases from V and 1 from J, leaving 11 bases between them. The length of the CDR3 is 15 residues.

In this sample, this clonotype turned up a few times. The chain combines TRBV6-2 or TRBV6-3 with TRBJ2-1, with 7 positions matching TRBD2. CDR3 length: 14 residues. Per the germline V gene, CDR1 is MNHEY and CDR2 is SVGEGT. V trimming: 7 bases; J trimming: 5 bases; junction bases outside the gene matches: 8. The CDR3 nucleotides are TGTGCCAGCACCAGCGGGACTAACAACAATGAGCAGTTCTTC. Translation gives CASTSGTNNNEQFF.

The chain links TRBV13 to TRBJ2-7, with 10 bases lining up with TRBD2. V was pared by 3 bases and J by 3 bases, with 11 bases of the junction left unmatched. The length of the CDR3 is 17 residues. Germline lookup yields CDR1 PRHDT and CDR2 FYEKMQ (reference sequence). The CDR3 region has the DNA TGTGCCAGCAGCTTGTGGCTAGCGGGAGTCAAGGGCTACGAGCAGTACTTC. This codes for CASSLWLAGVKGYEQYF.